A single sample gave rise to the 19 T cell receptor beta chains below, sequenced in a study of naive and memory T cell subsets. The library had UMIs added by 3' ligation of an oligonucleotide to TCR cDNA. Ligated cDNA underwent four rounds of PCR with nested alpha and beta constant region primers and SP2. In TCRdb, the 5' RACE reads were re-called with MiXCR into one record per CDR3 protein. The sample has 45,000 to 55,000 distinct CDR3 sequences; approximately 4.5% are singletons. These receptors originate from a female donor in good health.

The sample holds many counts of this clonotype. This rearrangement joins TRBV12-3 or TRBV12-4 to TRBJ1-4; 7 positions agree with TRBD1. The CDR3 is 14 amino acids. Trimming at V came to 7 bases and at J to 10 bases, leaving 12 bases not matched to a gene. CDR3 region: CASTYDREGGKLFF. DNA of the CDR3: TGTGCCAGCACCTACGACAGGGAGGGAGGAAAACTGTTTTTT.

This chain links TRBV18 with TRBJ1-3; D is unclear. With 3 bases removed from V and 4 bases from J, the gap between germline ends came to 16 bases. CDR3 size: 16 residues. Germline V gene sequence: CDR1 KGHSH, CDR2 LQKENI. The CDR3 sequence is CASSPLDLDGGNTIYF. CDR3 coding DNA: TGTGCCAGCTCACCGTTAGACTTGGACGGAGGAAACACCATATATTTT.

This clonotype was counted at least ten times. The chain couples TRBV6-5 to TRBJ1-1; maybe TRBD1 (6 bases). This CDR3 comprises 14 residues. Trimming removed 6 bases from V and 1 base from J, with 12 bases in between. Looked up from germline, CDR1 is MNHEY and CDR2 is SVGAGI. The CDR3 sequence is CASRRTVSNTEAFF. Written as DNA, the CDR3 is TGTGCCAGCAGGAGGACAGTTTCGAACACTGAAGCTTTCTTT.

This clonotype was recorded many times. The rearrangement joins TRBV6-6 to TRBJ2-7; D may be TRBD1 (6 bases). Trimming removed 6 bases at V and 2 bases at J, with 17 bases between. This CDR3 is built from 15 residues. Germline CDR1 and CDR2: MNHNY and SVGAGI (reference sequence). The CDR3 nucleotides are TGTGCCAGCAGATCCCTTTCAAGGGGGACCTACGAGCAGTACTTC. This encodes CASRSLSRGTYEQYF.

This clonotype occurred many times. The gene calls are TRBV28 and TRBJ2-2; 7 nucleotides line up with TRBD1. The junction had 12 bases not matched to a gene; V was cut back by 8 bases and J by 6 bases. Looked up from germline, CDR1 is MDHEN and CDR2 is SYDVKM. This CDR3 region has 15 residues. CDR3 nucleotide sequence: TGTGCCAGCCGTCACCCGGGACAGTGGTCCGGGGAGCTGTTTTTT. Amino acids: CASRHPGQWSGELFF.

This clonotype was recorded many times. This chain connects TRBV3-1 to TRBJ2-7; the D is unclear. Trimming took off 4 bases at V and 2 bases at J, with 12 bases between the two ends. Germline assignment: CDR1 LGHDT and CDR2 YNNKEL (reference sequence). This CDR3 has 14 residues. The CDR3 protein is CASSLTTVPYEQYF. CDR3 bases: TGTGCCAGCAGCCTAACGACGGTCCCCTACGAGCAGTACTTC.

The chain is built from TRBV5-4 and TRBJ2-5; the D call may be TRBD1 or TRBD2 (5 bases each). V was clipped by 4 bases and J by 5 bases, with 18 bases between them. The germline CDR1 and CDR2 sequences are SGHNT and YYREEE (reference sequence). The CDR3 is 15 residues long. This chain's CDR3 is CASSARDRALETQYF. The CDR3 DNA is TGTGCCAGCAGCGCCAGGGACCGGGCGTTGGAGACCCAGTACTTC. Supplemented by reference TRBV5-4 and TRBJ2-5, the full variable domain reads ETGVTQSPTHLIKTRGQQVTLRCSSQSGHNTVSWYQQALGQGPQFIFQYYREEENGRGNFPPRFSGLQFPNYSSELNVNALELDDSALYLCASSARDRALETQYFGPGTRLLVL.

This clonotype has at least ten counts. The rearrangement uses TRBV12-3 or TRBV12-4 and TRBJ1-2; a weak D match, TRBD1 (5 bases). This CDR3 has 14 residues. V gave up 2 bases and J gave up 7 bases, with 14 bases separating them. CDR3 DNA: TGTGCCAGCAGTTTAATCTTTCCAGGGATTGGCTACACCTTC. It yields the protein CASSLIFPGIGYTF.

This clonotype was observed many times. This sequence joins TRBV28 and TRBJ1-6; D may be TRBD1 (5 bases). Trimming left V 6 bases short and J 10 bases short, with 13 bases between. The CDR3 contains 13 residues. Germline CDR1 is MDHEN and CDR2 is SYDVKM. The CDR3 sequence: CASRFDSVSPLHF. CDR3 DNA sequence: TGTGCCAGCAGATTTGACAGTGTCTCACCCCTCCACTTT.

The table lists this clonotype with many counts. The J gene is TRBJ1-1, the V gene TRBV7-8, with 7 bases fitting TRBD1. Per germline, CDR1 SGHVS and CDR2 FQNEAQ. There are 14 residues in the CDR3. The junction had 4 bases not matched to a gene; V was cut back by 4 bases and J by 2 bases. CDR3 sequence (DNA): TGTGCCAGCAGCTCCAGGGGGAAAAACACTGAAGCTTTCTTT. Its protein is CASSSRGKNTEAFF.

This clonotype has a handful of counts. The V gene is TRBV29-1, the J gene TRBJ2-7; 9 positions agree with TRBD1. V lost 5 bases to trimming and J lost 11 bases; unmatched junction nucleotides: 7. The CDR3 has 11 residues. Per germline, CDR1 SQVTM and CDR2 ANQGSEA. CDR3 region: CSVNRGPGEYF. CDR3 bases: TGCAGCGTTAACAGGGGGCCTGGGGAGTACTTC.

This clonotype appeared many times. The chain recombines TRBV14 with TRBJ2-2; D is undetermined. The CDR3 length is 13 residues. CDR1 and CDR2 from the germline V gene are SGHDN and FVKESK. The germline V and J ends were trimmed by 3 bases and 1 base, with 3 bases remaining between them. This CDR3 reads CASSQWNTGELFF. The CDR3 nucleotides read TGTGCCAGCAGCCAGTGGAACACCGGGGAGCTGTTTTTT.

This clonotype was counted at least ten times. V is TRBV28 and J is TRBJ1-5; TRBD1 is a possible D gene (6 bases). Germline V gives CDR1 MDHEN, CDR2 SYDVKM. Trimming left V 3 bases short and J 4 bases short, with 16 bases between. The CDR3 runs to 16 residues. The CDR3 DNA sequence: TGTGCCAGCAGTTTCCGGGGGCGCGTTTTTAATCAGCCCCAGCATTTT. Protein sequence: CASSFRGRVFNQPQHF. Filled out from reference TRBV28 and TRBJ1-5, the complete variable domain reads DVKVTQSSRYLVKRTGEKVFLECVQDMDHENMFWYRQDPGLGLRLIYFSYDVKMKEKGDIPEGYSVSREKKERFSLILESASTNQTSMYLCASSFRGRVFNQPQHFGDGTRLSIL.

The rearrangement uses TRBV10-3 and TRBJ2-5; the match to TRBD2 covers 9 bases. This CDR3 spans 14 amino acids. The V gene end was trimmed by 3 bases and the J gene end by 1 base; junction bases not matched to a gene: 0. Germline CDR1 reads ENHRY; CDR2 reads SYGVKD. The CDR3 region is CAISEAGGQETQYF. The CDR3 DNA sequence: TGTGCCATCAGTGAAGCGGGGGGCCAAGAGACCCAGTACTTC.

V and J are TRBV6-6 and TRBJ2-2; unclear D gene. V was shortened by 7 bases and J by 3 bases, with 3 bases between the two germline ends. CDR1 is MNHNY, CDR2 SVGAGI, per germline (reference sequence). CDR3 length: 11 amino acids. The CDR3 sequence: CASTYTGELFF. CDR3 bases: TGTGCCAGCACGTACACCGGGGAGCTGTTTTTT.

As DNA, the CDR3 is TGTGCCAGTAGTACGACCCTAGGCGGACATGAGCAGTTCTTC. Amino acids: CASSTTLGGHEQFF. The rearrangement uses TRBV19 and TRBJ2-1, with no clear D. Trimming pared 4 bases from V and 8 bases from J, leaving 15 bases between. CDR3 length: 14 amino acids. CDR1 is LNHDA and CDR2 is SQIVND in the germline V gene (reference sequence).

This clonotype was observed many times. CDR3 region: CASSLAAGGNTEAFF. In DNA form, the CDR3 reads TGTGCCAGCAGCTTAGCGGCAGGCGGGAACACTGAAGCTTTCTTT. The chain joins TRBV7-9 to TRBJ1-1; D is unresolved. CDR1 SEHNR and CDR2 FQNEAQ come from the germline V gene (reference sequence). The CDR3 consists of 15 residues. V lost 0 bases and J lost 1, with 9 bases in between.

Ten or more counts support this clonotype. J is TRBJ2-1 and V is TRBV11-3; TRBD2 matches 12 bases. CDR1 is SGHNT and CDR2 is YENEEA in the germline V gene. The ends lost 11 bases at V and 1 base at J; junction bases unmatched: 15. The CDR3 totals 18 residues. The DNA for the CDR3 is TGTGCCCACGCGGCCCCCGGACTAGCGGGACCGTCCTACAATGAGCAGTTCTTC. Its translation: CAHAAPGLAGPSYNEQFF. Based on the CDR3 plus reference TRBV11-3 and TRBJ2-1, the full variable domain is EAGVVQSPRYKIIEKKQPVAFWCNPISGHNTLYWYLQNLGQGPELLIRYENEEAVDDSQLPKDRFSAERLKGVDSTLKIQPAELGDSAVYLCAHAAPGLAGPSYNEQFFGPGTRLTVL.

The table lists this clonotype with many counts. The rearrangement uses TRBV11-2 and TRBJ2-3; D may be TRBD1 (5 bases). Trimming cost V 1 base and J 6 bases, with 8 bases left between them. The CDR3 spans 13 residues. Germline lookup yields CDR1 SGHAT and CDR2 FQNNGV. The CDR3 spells CASSLARQDTQYF. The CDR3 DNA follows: TGTGCCAGCAGCTTAGCCCGACAGGATACGCAGTATTTT.